This TCR beta chain comes out of a study of spatial heterogeneity in lung cancer. Every molecule of TCR cDNA had its own unique molecular identifier. Via MiXCR, TCRdb re-called the 5' RACE reads, giving one row per CDR3 protein. Of 9,500 to 15,000 distinct CDR3 sequences in the sample, approximately 6.2% were seen once. The sample holds a few counts of this clonotype. This beta chain turned up in a library designed for alpha chains; as an off-target read, its abundance says little. Specified time point: sample taken at primary tumor resection. No cells were sorted before sequencing. The whole RNA sequenced was extracted from tumor, nontumor lung or frozen PBMC. Samples were obtained from some 70 donors, all untreated early-stage non-small cell lung cancer patients. The origin of this receptor is a male donor with early-stage non-small cell lung cancer. The source material was normal lung tissue next to the tumor, sampled at surgery.

The CDR3 spells CASSEVVRNTGELFF. CDR3 bases: TGTGCCAGCAGTGAAGTGGTTAGGAACACCGGGGAGCTGTTTTTT. The chain recombines TRBV2 with TRBJ2-2; D not resolved. Germline values: CDR1 SNHLY, CDR2 FYNNEI. The V end was cut by 1 base, the J end by 1 base, with 7 bases between. CDR3 length: 15 amino acids.